The 22 T cell receptor beta chains presented below share a single source sample, sequenced in a study of blood T cell repertoires in COVID-19. Generated by immunoSEQ multiplex PCR, the TCRdb table keeps only in-frame clones and is missing some. The table includes 270,000 or so clones, around 90% detected once. The source material was peripheral blood. The receptors here all came from an older woman with COVID-19, enrolled during active disease.

This chain joins TRBV29-1 and TRBJ1-6; D is perhaps TRBD1 (6 bases). V was trimmed by 6 bases and J by 10 bases, leaving 16 bases between them. This CDR3 contains 13 residues. Per germline, CDR1 SQVTM and CDR2 ANQGSEA. The chain's CDR3 is CSVTQGRDSPLHF. The CDR3 DNA reads as TGCAGCGTCACACAGGGTAGGGACTCACCCCTCCACTTT.

As concerns this clone: Other DNA sequences of this sample code for an identical CDR3. The chain couples TRBV5-1 to TRBJ2-7; TRBD1 matches 11 bases. In germline, CDR1 is SGHRS, CDR2 YFSETQ. J was trimmed by 2 bases and V by 2 bases; bases with no gene match: 3. This CDR3 is 15 amino acids long. The CDR3 reads CASSFSGQGAYEQYF. The CDR3 DNA sequence: TGCGCCAGCAGCTTCTCGGGACAGGGGGCCTACGAGCAGTACTTC.

The V gene is TRBV7-2, the J gene TRBJ2-1; no firm D call. This CDR3 is built from 12 residues. Trimming cost V 5 bases and J 10 bases, with 12 bases left between them. CDR1 SGHTA and CDR2 FQGNSA come from the germline V gene. In nucleotides, the CDR3 is TGTGCCAGCAGCCTATATCTATTCGAGCAGTTCTTC. This translates into CASSLYLFEQFF.

The chain carries TRBV4-1 and TRBJ2-1, with D possibly TRBD1 on 7 matching bases. The V and J ends lost 1 base and 3 bases respectively, with 10 bases between them. CDR1 is MGHRA and CDR2 is YSYEKL in the germline V gene. The CDR3 loop spans 15 amino acids. The CDR3 bases are TGCGCCAGCAGCCAAGGTCAGGGGGGCTACAATGAGCAGTTCTTC. It translates to CASSQGQGGYNEQFF.

The chain employs TRBV4-3 and TRBJ1-6; perhaps TRBD1 as D (6 bases). Between the trimmed V and J ends, which lost 6 bases and 7 bases, there was a span of 16 bases. CDR1 LGHNA and CDR2 YSLEER come from the germline V gene. CDR3 length equals 15 residues. The CDR3 DNA sequence: TGCGCCAGCAGTACGGGACACCCTATGAATTCACCCCTCCACTTT. Protein product: CASSTGHPMNSPLHF.

V gene TRBV19 combines with J gene TRBJ1-2; D is undetermined. The germline gives CDR1 LNHDA, CDR2 SQIVND (reference sequence). V was cut by 8 bases and J by 3 bases, with 16 bases left in between. The CDR3 consists of 14 residues. The CDR3 DNA is TGTGCCAGTGGATTCCCCCAGGCCTACTATGGCTACACCTTC. It specifies CASGFPQAYYGYTF. Full variable domain (rest looked up from reference TRBV19 and TRBJ1-2): DGGITQSPKYLFRKEGQNVTLSCEQNLNHDAMYWYRQDPGQGLRLIYYSQIVNDFQKGDIAEGYSVSREKKESFPLTVTSAQKNPTAFYLCASGFPQAYYGYTFGSGTRLTVV.

The chain carries TRBV3-1 (or the pseudogene TRBV3-2) and TRBJ1-1, with a weak D call TRBD1 (5 bases). V lost 3 bases to trimming and J lost 0 bases, with 8 bases between them. Germline V gene sequence: CDR1 LGHDT, CDR2 YNNKEL (reference sequence). CDR3 size: 14 residues. CDR3 bases: TGTGCCAGCAGCCAGGCGACAGTGAACACTGAAGCTTTCTTT. Amino acids: CASSQATVNTEAFF.

The chain links TRBV5-1 to TRBJ1-6; D perhaps matches TRBD1 (6 bases). V was cut by 0 bases and J by 9 bases, with 13 bases left in between. The germline CDR1 and CDR2 sequences are SGHRS and YFSETQ. This CDR3 is built from 15 residues. This chain's CDR3 is CASSLGTGSSSPLHF. The CDR3 region has the DNA TGCGCCAGCAGCTTGGGTACAGGGTCAAGTTCACCCCTCCACTTT.

The chain has TRBV4-1 and TRBJ2-1; 13 bases align to TRBD2. J gave up 0 bases and V 3 bases, and 11 bases lay outside the gene matches. In germline, CDR1 is MGHRA, CDR2 YSYEKL. This CDR3 spans 20 amino acids. CDR3 region: CASSQSGLAGDRSSYNEQFF. The DNA for the CDR3 is TGCGCCAGCAGCCAGTCTGGACTAGCGGGGGACAGGAGCTCCTACAATGAGCAGTTCTTC.

The chain's CDR3 is CASSYSRWLADQETQYF. The CDR3 bases are TGTGCCAGCAGTTACTCCCGGTGGCTAGCGGACCAAGAGACCCAGTACTTC. The chain carries TRBV6-2 or TRBV6-3 and TRBJ2-5, with 7 positions matching TRBD2. Germline values: CDR1 MNHEY, CDR2 SVGEGT. This CDR3 contains 17 residues. V trimming: 0 bases; J trimming: 0 bases; junction bases outside the gene matches: 7.

The chain combines TRBV19 with TRBJ1-1; D not resolved. The CDR3 spans 13 residues. Germline CDR1 and CDR2: LNHDA and SQIVND (reference sequence). Trimming left V 6 bases short and J 4 bases short, with 12 bases between. The CDR3 region is CASRTDWSTEAFF. CDR3 coding DNA: TGTGCCAGTAGAACCGACTGGAGCACTGAAGCTTTCTTT.

The rearrangement links TRBV7-7 to TRBJ2-5; D perhaps matches TRBD1 (6 bases). Germline V gene lookup returns CDR1 SSHAT and CDR2 FNYEAQ (reference sequence). V lost 1 base and J lost 4, with 10 bases in between. CDR3 size: 14 residues. CDR3 sequence (DNA): TGTGCCAGCAGCTTAGAGGCCAGGGGAGAGACCCAGTACTTC. Encoded protein: CASSLEARGETQYF.

On this clone itself: The sample holds other DNA sequences that translate to the same CDR3. The chain combines TRBV9 with TRBJ1-3; TRBD1 aligns across 7 bases. The ends lost 1 base at V and 2 bases at J; junction bases unmatched: 0. The length of the CDR3 is 14 residues. Germline CDR1 is SGDLS and CDR2 is YYNGEE. CDR3 coding DNA: TGTGCCAGCAGCGTAACAGGGGCTGGAAACACCATATATTTT. Translation gives CASSVTGAGNTIYF.

The chain combines TRBV28 with TRBJ1-5; tentative D call: TRBD1 (5 bases). Germline CDR1 is MDHEN and CDR2 is SYDVKM. V lost 5 bases and J lost 2, with 13 bases in between. The CDR3 is made up of 15 amino acids. The CDR3 here is CASSDGLGGNQPQHF. For the CDR3, the DNA is TGTGCCAGCAGTGACGGGTTAGGGGGCAATCAGCCCCAGCATTTT.

This chain links TRBV19 with TRBJ1-4; no reliable D call. This CDR3 spans 12 amino acids. The V gene lost 3 bases and the J gene lost 12 bases, with 11 bases spanning the gap. Germline values: CDR1 LNHDA, CDR2 SQIVND (reference sequence). The DNA for the CDR3 is TGTGCCAGTAGTATCCCCGGCGGGGAACTGTTTTTT. Amino acids: CASSIPGGELFF.

The chain couples TRBV6-6 to TRBJ1-5; 8 nucleotides line up with TRBD1. V shed 6 bases, J shed 3 bases, and the junction held 1 base outside the gene matches. The CDR3 length is 13 residues. CDR1 MNHNY and CDR2 SVGAGI come from the germline V gene (reference sequence). DNA of the CDR3: TGTGCCAGCAGGGGACAGGTCAATCAGCCCCAGCATTTT. It yields the protein CASRGQVNQPQHF.

The chain links TRBV7-6 to TRBJ1-6; D uncertain. CDR1 is SGHVS, CDR2 FNYEAQ, per germline. Trimming took off 0 bases at V and 7 bases at J, with 10 bases between the two ends. The CDR3 spans 15 residues. CDR3 coding DNA: TGTGCCAGCAGCTTAGCAGGGCGGGAGAATTCACCCCTCCACTTT. Protein: CASSLAGRENSPLHF.

V gene TRBV9 combines with J gene TRBJ2-2; D perhaps matches TRBD2 (6 bases). The V gene's germline CDR1 is SGDLS and CDR2 YYNGEE. With 0 bases removed from V and 0 bases from J, the gap between germline ends came to 9 bases. The CDR3 extends over 16 amino acids. The CDR3 DNA reads as TGTGCCAGCAGCGTAGGTAGCGGATCGAACACCGGGGAGCTGTTTTTT. It translates to CASSVGSGSNTGELFF.

The V and J genes are TRBV3-1 (or the pseudogene TRBV3-2) and TRBJ2-3, with D possibly TRBD2 on 6 matching bases. This CDR3 has 16 residues. Between the trimmed V and J ends, which lost 6 bases and 0 bases, there was a span of 16 bases. Per the germline V gene, CDR1 is LGHDT and CDR2 is YNNKEL (reference sequence). For the CDR3, the DNA is TGTGCCAGCAGTCACGAGGCGGGGATCAGCACAGATACGCAGTATTTT. Amino acid sequence: CASSHEAGISTDTQYF.

This clone was seen only a few times. J is TRBJ1-2 and V is TRBV19, with TRBD1 matching over 8 bases. The CDR3 length is 15 residues. CDR1 and CDR2 from the germline V gene are LNHDA and SQIVND (reference sequence). The V segment lost 6 bases and the J segment 3 bases; nucleotides outside the gene matches: 9. The CDR3 sequence is CASRFVADRDYGYTF. As DNA, the CDR3 is TGTGCCAGTAGATTCGTAGCGGACAGGGACTATGGCTACACCTTC.

The chain is built from TRBV2 and TRBJ2-3, with TRBD2 matching 8 bases. J was trimmed by 2 bases and V by 4 bases; bases with no gene match: 5. This CDR3 contains 15 residues. Germline V gene lookup returns CDR1 SNHLY and CDR2 FYNNEI. The CDR3 is CASSVGGGNTDTQYF. CDR3 nucleotides: TGTGCCAGCAGTGTTGGCGGGGGGAACACAGATACGCAGTATTTT. The full variable domain, completed using reference TRBV2 and TRBJ2-3, is EPEVTQTPSHQVTQMGQEVILRCVPISNHLYFYWYRQILGQKVEFLVSFYNNEISEKSEIFDDQFSVERPDGSNFTLKIRSTKLEDSAMYFCASSVGGGNTDTQYFGPGTRLTVL.

The rearrangement links TRBV5-4 to TRBJ1-2, with D uncertain. V lost 5 bases to trimming and J lost 14 bases, with 16 bases between them. The CDR3 covers 11 residues. Germline-derived CDR1 and CDR2 are SGHNT and YYREEE (reference sequence). The CDR3 reads CASRKLEGGTF. CDR3 in DNA: TGTGCCAGCAGAAAACTCGAGGGAGGGACCTTC.